Listed here are 15 T cell receptor beta chains from one sample, sequenced in a study of early T cells in non-severe SARS-CoV-2 infection. One entry per CDR3 protein results from TCRdb running MiXCR on the 5' RACE reads. There are 57,000 or so distinct CDR3 sequences in the sample; about 12% occur only once, and approximately 1% lies in the top ten. The specimen comprised whole blood, sampled at baseline. These receptors were collected from an adult who was a healthcare worker with PCR-confirmed SARS-CoV-2 infection or an uninfected control (not recorded which). The donor label of this sample is uncertain.

This clonotype was recorded a few times. The chain joins TRBV6-5 to TRBJ2-7; a weak D match, TRBD1 (6 bases). V was pared by 6 bases and J by 4 bases, with 16 bases between. The germline CDR1 and CDR2 sequences are MNHEY and SVGAGI. The CDR3 contains 14 residues. As DNA, the CDR3 is TGTGCCAGCAGCTACAGGGACGGACAGTACGAGCAGTACGTC. Its translation: CASSYRDGQYEQYV.

This clonotype appeared many times. This sequence joins TRBV7-8 and TRBJ2-1; the D gene could be TRBD1 or TRBD2 (5 bases each). CDR3 size: 16 residues. The germline V gene has CDR1 SGHVS and CDR2 FQNEAQ. Trimming stripped 4 bases from V and 6 bases from J, with 19 bases between. CDR3 DNA: TGTGCCAGCAGCTCCTCAGGACGGGGCGTAAGCAATGAGCAGTTCTTC. Amino acid sequence: CASSSSGRGVSNEQFF.

This clonotype was found a few times. The CDR3 loop is CASSPRSKDEQFF. DNA for the CDR3: TGTGCCAGCAGCCCGCGTTCAAAGGATGAGCAGTTCTTC. The chain uses TRBV7-2 and TRBJ2-1; D unresolved. This CDR3 spans 13 amino acids. V was pared by 5 bases and J by 8 bases, with 13 bases between. Germline lookup yields CDR1 SGHTA and CDR2 FQGNSA.

This clonotype occurred a few times. This chain connects TRBV12-3 or TRBV12-4 to TRBJ2-1; 9 bases fit TRBD1. V shed 2 bases, J shed 7 bases, and the junction held 6 bases outside the gene matches. This CDR3 is built from 15 residues. DNA for the CDR3: TGTGCCAGCAGTTTACGGACAGGGGTCGGGAATGAGCAGTTCTTC. Translating it yields CASSLRTGVGNEQFF.

This clonotype was seen ten or more times. The chain carries TRBV7-8 and TRBJ2-7; D gene uncertain. CDR1 is SGHVS and CDR2 is FQNEAQ in the germline V gene. Trimming shortened V by 5 bases and J by 6 bases, and 11 bases separated the two germline ends. The CDR3 loop spans 12 amino acids. CDR3 DNA: TGTGCCAGCAGCCCTAGTGCGCTCGAGCAGTACGTC. Translated, it gives CASSPSALEQYV.

Here the CDR3 DNA reads TGTGCCAGCAGTGAAAAGGACAGGGGGCGTCGACAGTACTTC. It is translated as CASSEKDRGRRQYF. J is TRBJ2-4 and V is TRBV6-1; 11 bases fit TRBD1. Germline CDR1 is MNHNS and CDR2 is SASEGT. The length of the CDR3 is 14 residues. Trimming at V came to 2 bases and at J to 13 bases, leaving 7 bases not matched to a gene.

The V call is TRBV3-1, the J call TRBJ2-2; D not resolved. The V gene's germline CDR1 is LGHDT and CDR2 YNNKEL (reference sequence). CDR3 length equals 13 residues. Deletions cut 4 bases from V and 6 bases from J, with 9 bases between. Here the CDR3 DNA reads TGTGCCAGCAGCCCCAAGTGGGCCGGGGAGCTGTTTTTT. It is translated as CASSPKWAGELFF.

As regards this clonotype: A clone one base away is much larger, so this may be a read error. The chain joins TRBV9 to TRBJ1-2; no definite D call. Germline loops: CDR1 SGDLS, CDR2 YYNGEE. The CDR3 is 15 residues long. The CDR3 DNA reads as TGTGTCAGCAGCGTAGCTGATCATTCTAACTATGGCTACACCTTC. This translates into CVSSVADHSNYGYTF.

This clonotype was counted between two and nine times. V and J are TRBV5-1 and TRBJ1-1; D not resolved. There are 13 residues in the CDR3. CDR1 is SGHRS and CDR2 is YFSETQ in the germline V gene. Trimming shortened V by 0 bases and J by 4 bases, and 7 bases separated the two germline ends. The CDR3 sequence: CASSLVTATEAFF. CDR3 bases: TGCGCCAGCAGCTTGGTGACGGCCACTGAAGCTTTCTTT.

This chain connects TRBV12-3 or TRBV12-4 to TRBJ1-2; no clear D gene. The CDR3 length is 12 residues. V was pared by 6 bases and J by 3 bases, with 8 bases between. The CDR3 reads CASSKIHYGYTF. DNA for the CDR3: TGTGCCAGCAGCAAGATCCACTATGGCTACACCTTC.

The V gene is TRBV14, the J gene TRBJ1-4; 8 bases agree with TRBD1. V shed 1 base, J shed 0 bases, and the junction held 7 bases outside the gene matches. Per the germline V gene, CDR1 is SGHDN and CDR2 is FVKESK. The length of the CDR3 is 18 residues. CDR3 nucleotides: TGTGCCAGCAGCCAAGTAGGGACAGGACTTCCAACTAATGAAAAACTGTTTTTT. This translates into CASSQVGTGLPTNEKLFF.

V usage is TRBV5-6 and J usage is TRBJ2-7; D remains ambiguous. CDR1 and CDR2 from the germline V gene are SGHDT and YYEEEE. Trimming cost V 0 bases and J 6 bases, with 7 bases left between them. The CDR3 length is 12 residues. The CDR3 bases are TGTGCCAGCAGCTTGGTCTCGACCGAGCAGTACGTC. This translates into CASSLVSTEQYV.

This clonotype was seen many times. V gene TRBV24-1 combines with J gene TRBJ2-3, with D tentatively TRBD1 (6 bases). This CDR3 comprises 13 residues. Germline assignment: CDR1 KGHDR and CDR2 SFDVKD. V lost 9 bases, J lost 6 bases, and 15 bases lay in between. In DNA, the CDR3 is TGTGCCACCGGAATGGGGGCTATGGATACGCAGTATTTT. This sequence encodes CATGMGAMDTQYF.

This clonotype occurred many times. The chain links TRBV19 to TRBJ2-5, with 7 bases lining up with TRBD1. The ends lost 0 bases at V and 1 base at J; junction bases unmatched: 2. The CDR3 consists of 15 residues. The germline V gene has CDR1 LNHDA and CDR2 SQIVND (reference sequence). The CDR3, as DNA: TGTGCCAGTAGTATAGACCGGGACAGCCAAGAGACCCAGTACTTC. Translated, it gives CASSIDRDSQETQYF.

The chain has TRBV19 and TRBJ1-4; D is unresolved. Germline V gives CDR1 LNHDA, CDR2 SQIVND (reference sequence). There are 12 residues in the CDR3. V was cut by 4 bases and J by 7 bases, with 7 bases left in between. The CDR3 sequence is CASSRQAEKLFF. Written as DNA, the CDR3 is TGTGCCAGTAGTAGGCAGGCTGAAAAACTGTTTTTT.